The subject of this entry is one T cell receptor (beta chain). What it recognizes is unknown. The data belong to a study of shared clonotypes between healthy human individuals. Findings and caveats of the study: The sharing of about 5.3% of naive CD4 clonotypes was seen across a handful of donors. In general, naive subsets displayed greater estimated richness than memory subsets did.

CDR1 and CDR2 (germline): LNHDA, SQIVND (reference sequence). Trimming removed 1 base from V and 8 bases from J, with 8 bases in between. This CDR3 has 12 residues. The authors split each subset's genomic DNA evenly across several immunoSEQ plates. Here immunoSEQ multiplex PCR was the method, and the copy in TCRdb shows in-frame clones only, minus some. Counted here are more than 2,000,000 clones, more than 80% occurring once; the ten biggest clones make up about 0.13%. Every one of the donors was a Caucasian adult that lived in Nashville, Tennessee. The sequence was obtained from a man between 18 and 35 years old in good health. The J gene is TRBJ1-2, the V gene TRBV19; D is uncertain. The sample taken for sequencing was naive CD4+ T cells sorted from blood. Regarding subset: CD45RA+ positively selected. Here the CDR3 reads CASSIGVSGYTF. The DNA for the CDR3 is TGTGCCAGTAGTATAGGGGTGAGCGGCTACACCTTC. Filled out from reference TRBV19 and TRBJ1-2, the complete variable domain reads DGGITQSPKYLFRKEGQNVTLSCEQNLNHDAMYWYRQDPGQGLRLIYYSQIVNDFQKGDIAEGYSVSREKKESFPLTVTSAQKNPTAFYLCASSIGVSGYTFGSGTRLTVV.